Below are 28 T cell receptor beta chains sequenced from a single sample in a study of OX40 agonist ivuxolimab in advanced cancers. Data came from immunoSEQ multiplex PCR; TCRdb stores just in-frame clones and leaves some out. This sample has 50,000 to 70,000 clones; roughly 81% occur once, and the top ten carry 2.5% to 3.5%. Sequenced material: CD4+ or CD8+ T cells sorted from blood, taken in a trial of the OX40 agonist ivuxolimab. The source of these receptors is an adult with an advanced solid tumor such as melanoma, head and neck, liver or kidney cancer.

The chain has TRBV28 and TRBJ1-5; D possibly corresponds to TRBD1 (6 bases). The germline V and J ends were trimmed by 6 bases and 2 bases, with 17 bases remaining between them. Germline V lookup: CDR1 MDHEN, CDR2 SYDVKM. The CDR3 runs to 16 residues. The CDR3 is CASRPQGNFGNQPQHF. The CDR3 nucleotides read TGTGCCAGCAGACCCCAGGGGAACTTCGGCAATCAGCCCCAGCATTTT.

This chain joins TRBV25-1 and TRBJ1-2, with TRBD1 as a possible D gene (5 bases). The V gene's germline CDR1 is MGHDK and CDR2 SYGVNS. CDR3 size: 17 residues. Trimming removed 4 bases at V and 5 bases at J, with 23 bases between. The CDR3 nucleotides read TGTGCCAGCAGTGGGCCGGGGCCGGGACCGGTGCGGTATGGCTACACCTTC. Protein: CASSGPGPGPVRYGYTF.

J is TRBJ2-3 and V is TRBV21-1. TRBV21-1 is deemed a pseudogene. This CDR3 contains 11 residues. CDR3 in DNA: TGTGCCAGCAGCTCGAATGAATGGCAGTATTTT. It is translated as CASSSNEWQYF.

This clone was detected once. The junction departs from the called germline gene at one end, perhaps through a read error. The V and J genes are TRBV28 and TRBJ2-2, with TRBD2 matching over 7 bases. The germline CDR1 and CDR2 sequences are MDHEN and SYDVKM. This CDR3 has 14 amino acids. In DNA, the CDR3 is TGTGCCAGCAGTTGGGGAGGGTCCACCAGGGAGCTGTTTTTT. It translates to CASSWGGSTRELFF.

V usage is TRBV27 and J usage is TRBJ1-6, with D unclear. The CDR3 consists of 12 residues. V lost 4 bases and J lost 6, with 4 bases in between. Germline CDR1 and CDR2: MNHEY and SMNVEV (reference sequence). CDR3 sequence (DNA): TGTGCCAGCAGTTGGCGTAATTCACCCCTCCACTTT. Translated, it gives CASSWRNSPLHF.

This clone was seen a handful of times. This chain links TRBV7-8 with TRBJ2-2, with 9 positions matching TRBD2. Trimming took 5 bases from V and 8 from J; bases not matched to a gene: 12. The CDR3 sequence is 16 residues long. Germline CDR1 reads SGHVS; CDR2 reads FQNEAQ. CDR3 sequence (DNA): TGTGCCAGCAGCCTACTATTGGGACTAGCACCTGGGGAGCTGTTTTTT. Translation: CASSLLLGLAPGELFF.

The chain combines TRBV7-2 with TRBJ1-2, with TRBD1 matching 9 bases. The germline gives CDR1 SGHTA, CDR2 FQGNSA. CDR3 size: 14 residues. The ends lost 7 bases at V and 4 bases at J; junction bases unmatched: 7. The CDR3 spells CASIPTGGVYGYTF. For the CDR3, the DNA is TGTGCCAGCATTCCTACAGGGGGCGTCTATGGCTACACCTTC.

The chain recombines TRBV7-2 with TRBJ1-5, with TRBD1 as a possible D gene (6 bases). V lost 5 bases and J 1 base, leaving 12 bases between the germline ends. The CDR3 covers 15 residues. From germline, CDR1 is SGHTA and CDR2 FQGNSA. The CDR3 sequence is CASSRMQGSNQPQHF. CDR3 DNA sequence: TGTGCCAGCAGCCGCATGCAGGGGAGCAATCAGCCCCAGCATTTT.

The rearrangement joins TRBV6-5 to TRBJ1-1, with D possibly being TRBD1 (6 bases). Germline V CDR1 and CDR2: MNHEY, SVGAGI. The CDR3 has 12 residues. The V and J ends lost 10 bases and 8 bases respectively, with 17 bases between them. In nucleotides, the CDR3 is TGTGCCACTGAGAGGGGGGGGCGCGAAGCTTTCTTT. It is translated as CATERGGREAFF.

This chain uses TRBV2 with TRBJ2-7; D is uncertain. Deletions cut 6 bases from V and 0 bases from J, with 9 bases between. The CDR3 is made up of 13 amino acids. From germline, CDR1 is SNHLY and CDR2 FYNNEI. This CDR3 reads CASRAPSSYEQYF. CDR3 DNA: TGTGCCAGCAGGGCACCTAGCTCCTACGAGCAGTACTTC.

The chain links TRBV7-9 to TRBJ2-7, with 8 bases matching TRBD2. There are 13 residues in the CDR3. The germline CDR1 and CDR2 sequences are SEHNR and FQNEAQ (reference sequence). The V and J ends lost 2 bases and 9 bases, in that order; junction bases with no gene match: 6. This CDR3 is CASSLNRGGWQYF. The DNA of the CDR3 is TGTGCCAGCAGCTTAAATCGGGGGGGATGGCAGTACTTC.

The CDR3 here is CASSFRLTGSTAEAFF. CDR3 nucleotide sequence: TGTGCCAGCAGTTTCCGTCTGACAGGCTCCACCGCTGAAGCTTTCTTT. The chain is built from TRBV6-5 and TRBJ1-1, with D maybe TRBD1 (6 bases). The V and J ends lost 4 bases and 6 bases respectively, with 21 bases between them. The CDR3 runs 16 residues. Germline V CDR1 and CDR2: MNHEY, SVGAGI.

CDR3 protein: CASLPTGGYTEAFF. In nucleotides, the CDR3 is TGTGCCAGCCTTCCGACAGGGGGTTACACTGAAGCTTTCTTT. The rearrangement links TRBV6-5 to TRBJ1-1; 9 bases match TRBD1. Germline CDR1 is MNHEY and CDR2 is SVGAGI. The CDR3 runs 14 residues. V lost 8 bases, J lost 3 bases, and 7 bases stayed unmatched.

This clone was detected once. The genes are TRBV4-2 and TRBJ1-1; a possible D gene is TRBD1 (5 bases). This CDR3 comprises 15 residues. CDR1 LGHNA and CDR2 YNFKEQ come from the germline V gene. V lost 3 bases and J lost 5, with 16 bases in between. In nucleotides, the CDR3 is TGTGCCAGCAGCCAGGATGCTCAGGGTAGGACTGAAGCTTTCTTT. Protein: CASSQDAQGRTEAFF.

This clone was detected once. The chain has TRBV28 and TRBJ1-1; 8 bases fit TRBD1. V lost 4 bases and J lost 5; bases outside the gene matches: 6. Germline loops: CDR1 MDHEN, CDR2 SYDVKM. The CDR3 loop spans 14 amino acids. The CDR3 nucleotides are TGTGCCAGCAGTTCAAACAGGGGGTTGACTGAAGCTTTCTTT. The encoded protein is CASSSNRGLTEAFF.

V gene TRBV7-9 combines with J gene TRBJ1-2, with 10 bases fitting TRBD1. The V and J ends lost 6 bases and 8 bases, in that order; junction bases with no gene match: 3. The CDR3 spans 12 residues. CDR1 and CDR2 from the germline V gene are SEHNR and FQNEAQ (reference sequence). This CDR3 reads CASRGTGVGYTF. The CDR3 nucleotides are TGTGCCAGCAGGGGGACAGGGGTAGGCTACACCTTC. Drawing the rest from reference TRBV7-9 and TRBJ1-2, the complete variable domain is DTGVSQNPRHKITKRGQNVTFRCDPISEHNRLYWYRQTLGQGPEFLTYFQNEAQLEKSRLLSDRFSAERPKGSFSTLEIQRTEQGDSAMYLCASRGTGVGYTFGSGTRLTVV.

This chain links TRBV18 with TRBJ1-4, with D possibly being TRBD1 (6 bases). Deletions cut 6 bases from V and 3 bases from J, with 8 bases between. Germline-derived CDR1 and CDR2 are KGHSH and LQKENI. This CDR3 has 13 amino acids. The CDR3: CASSGQSNEKLFF. The CDR3 DNA follows: TGTGCCAGCTCTGGACAGTCTAATGAAAAACTGTTTTTT.

This chain uses TRBV10-3 with TRBJ1-4; D gene uncertain. This CDR3 contains 14 residues. V lost 2 bases and J 3 bases, leaving 7 bases between the germline ends. The germline V gene encodes CDR1 ENHRY and CDR2 SYGVKD. CDR3 in DNA: TGTGCCATCAGTGAGACAGTCTCTAATGAAAAACTGTTTTTT. As protein: CAISETVSNEKLFF.

The V call is TRBV5-6, the J call TRBJ1-2, with 9 bases fitting TRBD1. This CDR3 contains 14 residues. Germline V gene sequence: CDR1 SGHDT, CDR2 YYEEEE. Trimming took 6 bases from V and 3 from J; bases not matched to a gene: 6. CDR3 nucleotides: TGTGCCAGCAACCAAGGGGACAGGGACTATGGCTACACCTTC. It is translated as CASNQGDRDYGYTF.

The rearrangement uses TRBV5-1 and TRBJ2-6; D uncertain. The V and J ends lost 0 bases and 0 bases respectively, with 7 bases between them. Germline V gene lookup returns CDR1 SGHRS and CDR2 YFSETQ. The CDR3 has 16 residues. This chain's CDR3 is CASSLEQSSGANVLTF. The DNA of the CDR3 is TGCGCCAGCAGCTTGGAACAGAGCTCTGGGGCCAACGTCCTGACTTTC.

This chain connects TRBV5-1 to TRBJ2-5; D call uncertain. Trimming removed 0 bases from V and 5 bases from J, with 8 bases in between. Germline lookup yields CDR1 SGHRS and CDR2 YFSETQ. The CDR3 runs to 13 residues. The CDR3 DNA follows: TGCGCCAGCAGCTTGGGAAGGCGGGAGACCCAGTACTTC. It encodes CASSLGRRETQYF.

The J gene is TRBJ2-2, the V gene TRBV2; 13 positions agree with TRBD2. The germline gives CDR1 SNHLY, CDR2 FYNNEI. CDR3 length: 14 amino acids. V shed 6 bases and J 5 bases; nucleotides not matched to a gene: 0. In DNA form, the CDR3 reads TGTGCCAGCAGACTAGCGGGAGGGACCGGGGAGCTGTTTTTT. Translating gives CASRLAGGTGELFF.

The chain joins TRBV10-1 to TRBJ1-5; 7 bases match TRBD1. This CDR3 has 18 residues. Trimming cost V 7 bases and J 0 bases; bases outside gene matches: 15. Germline CDR1 reads WNHNN; CDR2 reads SYGVQD (reference sequence). The CDR3 spells CASIPITTGDSSNQPQHF. Written as DNA, the CDR3 is TGCGCCAGCATCCCGATAACTACAGGGGATAGTAGCAATCAGCCCCAGCATTTT.

The chain couples TRBV4-2 to TRBJ2-3, with 8 bases aligning to TRBD1. The J segment lost 2 bases and the V segment lost 0 bases, leaving 7 bases of the junction unmatched. Germline lookup yields CDR1 LGHNA and CDR2 YNFKEQ. The CDR3 consists of 17 residues. The CDR3 nucleotides read TGTGCCAGCAGCCAAGATCAGGGGGCAGGGGCCACAGATACGCAGTATTTT. Protein product: CASSQDQGAGATDTQYF.

CDR3 sequence (DNA): TGTGCCAGCAGCCCGTCGACAGGCGTCTATGGCTACACCTTC. Its translation is CASSPSTGVYGYTF. The chain combines TRBV7-3 with TRBJ1-2; TRBD1 is a possible D gene (6 bases). Germline V gene sequence: CDR1 SGHTA, CDR2 FQGTGA. The V end was cut by 5 bases, the J end by 4 bases, with 14 bases between. This CDR3 spans 14 amino acids. The whole variable domain, filled in from reference TRBV7-3 and TRBJ1-2, reads GAGVSQTPSNKVTEKGKYVELRCDPISGHTALYWYRQSLGQGPEFLIYFQGTGAADDSGLPNDRFFAVRPEGSVSTLKIQRTERGDSAVYLCASSPSTGVYGYTFGSGTRLTVV.

This clone was seen a single time. The chain uses TRBV11-2 and TRBJ2-7; D remains ambiguous. This CDR3 region has 15 residues. V was shortened by 2 bases and J by 2 bases, with 13 bases between the two germline ends. The germline gives CDR1 SGHAT, CDR2 FQNNGV. CDR3 amino acids: CASSLRLVRTYEQYF. CDR3 DNA sequence: TGTGCCAGCAGCTTACGCCTGGTAAGAACCTACGAGCAGTACTTC.

The chain combines TRBV7-2 with TRBJ2-2; 7 bases are a match to TRBD2. Germline CDR1 reads SGHTA; CDR2 reads FQGNSA. V lost 5 bases and J lost 1; bases outside the gene matches: 10. CDR3 length: 17 residues. In DNA form, the CDR3 reads TGTGCCAGCAGCCCCCATTTGGCTAGCGGGAACACCGGGGAGCTGTTTTTT. It translates to CASSPHLASGNTGELFF.

The genes are TRBV4-2 and TRBJ1-1; no definite D call. The CDR3 runs 13 residues. Looked up from germline, CDR1 is LGHNA and CDR2 is YNFKEQ. Trimming left V 1 base short and J 7 bases short, with 10 bases between. CDR3 sequence reads: CASSQVVSLEAFF. The CDR3 region has the DNA TGTGCCAGCAGCCAAGTGGTCAGCCTTGAAGCTTTCTTT.